This T cell receptor beta chain was identified during a study of identical twins. Whole-study findings and limits: The study found that models underestimated out-of-frame TCR alpha sharing in monozygotic twins.

About this clonotype: As yet, its antigen is unknown.

TCRdb recomputed calls from the 5' RACE reads with MiXCR, one row per CDR3 protein. The sample contains 300,000 to 400,000 distinct CDR3 sequences, 9% to 15% of which appear only once. The data also belong to a second study, concerning yellow fever vaccine responses in identical twins. That report adds: Vaccine T cell responses of twins reportedly seemed partly convergent and partly personalized.

The TCR was taken from a woman aged 18-29 years in good health. The sequencing sample was made of CD8+ T cells sorted from blood.

CDR3 nucleotide sequence: TGTGCCAGCAGTTTAACACAGGGGCACGGGGAGCTGTTTTTT. This sequence encodes CASSLTQGHGELFF. The chain has TRBV28 and TRBJ2-2, with 7 bases fitting TRBD1. This CDR3 spans 14 amino acids. V lost 2 bases, J lost 7 bases, and 4 bases stayed unmatched. Germline V gene data show CDR1 as MDHEN and CDR2 as SYDVKM.